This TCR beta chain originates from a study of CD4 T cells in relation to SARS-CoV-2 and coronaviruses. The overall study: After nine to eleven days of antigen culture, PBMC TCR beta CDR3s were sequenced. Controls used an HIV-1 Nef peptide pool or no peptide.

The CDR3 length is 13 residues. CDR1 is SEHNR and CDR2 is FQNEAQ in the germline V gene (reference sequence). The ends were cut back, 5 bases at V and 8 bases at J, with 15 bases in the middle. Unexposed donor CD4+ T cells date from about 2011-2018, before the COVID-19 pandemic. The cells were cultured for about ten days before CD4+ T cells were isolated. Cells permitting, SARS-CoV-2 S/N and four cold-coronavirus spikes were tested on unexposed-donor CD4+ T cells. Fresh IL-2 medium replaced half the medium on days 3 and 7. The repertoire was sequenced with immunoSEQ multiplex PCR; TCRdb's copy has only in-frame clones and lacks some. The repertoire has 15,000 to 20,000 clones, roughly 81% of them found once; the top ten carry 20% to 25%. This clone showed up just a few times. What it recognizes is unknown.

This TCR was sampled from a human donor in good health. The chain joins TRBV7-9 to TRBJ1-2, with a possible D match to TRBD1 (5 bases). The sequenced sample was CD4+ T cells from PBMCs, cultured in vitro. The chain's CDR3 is CASSRGAEEGYTF. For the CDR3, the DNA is TGTGCCAGCAGCCGTGGGGCCGAAGAGGGCTACACCTTC.